This TCR beta chain derives from a study of OX40 agonist ivuxolimab in advanced cancers. Baseline, cycle 4 day 1, and cycle 7 day 1 were the blood sampling points. The germline gives CDR1 DFQATT, CDR2 SNEGSKA (reference sequence). The CDR3 totals 11 residues. The V end was cut by 4 bases, the J end by 5 bases, with 8 bases between. Produced via immunoSEQ multiplex PCR; TCRdb's table is partial and in-frame only. The sample contains approximately 74,000 clones, approximately 92% of which appear only once. This clone was counted a single time. The target antigen is unknown. The study, taken as a whole, reports: Some nonresponders likewise displayed low normalized T-cell clonal expansion.

Here the sequenced sample was CD4+ or CD8+ T cells sorted from blood, taken in a trial of the OX40 agonist ivuxolimab. The chain has TRBV20-1 and TRBJ1-2, with D perhaps matching TRBD1 (5 bases). The TCR was taken from an adult with an advanced solid tumor such as melanoma, head and neck, liver or kidney cancer. CDR3 protein: CSANPGYGYTF. DNA of the CDR3: TGCAGTGCTAATCCAGGGTATGGCTACACCTTC.